This is a list of T cell receptor beta chains from one sample in a study of T cell responses to AZD1222 COVID-19 vaccine. The method was immunoSEQ multiplex PCR; TCRdb's version includes in-frame clones alone and lacks a portion of them. Altogether 150,000 or so clones are present, roughly 90% being singletons, with the ten largest covering 5% to 6.5%. Here the sequenced sample was peripheral blood, taken on day 0 of AZD1222 vaccination. The receptors originated from an adult in good health. Both conserved end residues are part of each CDR3. Fields, in order: clone size, D gene, V gene, J gene, CDR3 protein, CDR3 DNA. The D gene is left open where the match is weak. A clone size is listed for some rows: how often the clone was seen (once, few, many), or a class if it is expanded.

clone_size: .; d_call: TRBD2; v_call: TRBV19; j_call: TRBJ2-7; cdr3_aa: CASSTGLAPSYEQYF; cdr3_nt: TGTGCCAGTAGTACGGGACTAGCACCATCCTACGAGCAGTACTTC
clone_size: .; d_call: .; v_call: TRBV9; j_call: TRBJ2-3; cdr3_aa: CASSVAPGNTDTQYF; cdr3_nt: TGTGCCAGCAGCGTAGCTCCCGGGAACACAGATACGCAGTATTTT
clone_size: .; d_call: .; v_call: TRBV5-1; j_call: TRBJ2-7; cdr3_aa: CASTPRGPHEQYF; cdr3_nt: TGCGCCAGCACCCCCCGAGGGCCCCACGAGCAGTACTTC
clone_size: .; d_call: .; v_call: TRBV2; j_call: TRBJ1-1; cdr3_aa: CASSQIRAGNTEAFF; cdr3_nt: TGTGCCAGCAGTCAAATACGAGCGGGGAACACTGAAGCTTTCTTT
clone_size: .; d_call: TRBD1; v_call: TRBV4-2; j_call: TRBJ2-5; cdr3_aa: CASSHNSDRETQYF; cdr3_nt: TGTGCCAGCAGCCATAATTCGGACAGGGAGACCCAGTACTTC
clone_size: .; d_call: TRBD1; v_call: TRBV6-5; j_call: TRBJ1-2; cdr3_aa: CASRTGDGYTF; cdr3_nt: TGTGCCAGCAGGACAGGGGATGGCTACACCTTC
clone_size: once; d_call: .; v_call: TRBV4-1; j_call: TRBJ2-5; cdr3_aa: CASSQDSGSETQYF; cdr3_nt: TGCGCCAGCAGCCAAGATTCAGGGTCAGAGACCCAGTACTTC
clone_size: .; d_call: TRBD2; v_call: TRBV30; j_call: TRBJ2-5; cdr3_aa: CAWDRLAGGLRQETQYF; cdr3_nt: TGTGCCTGGGACCGACTAGCGGGGGGCCTGCGTCAAGAGACCCAGTACTTC
clone_size: .; d_call: .; v_call: TRBV11-2; j_call: TRBJ1-1; cdr3_aa: CASSLQRNTEAFF; cdr3_nt: TGTGCCAGCAGCCTACAGAGAAACACTGAAGCTTTCTTT
clone_size: .; d_call: TRBD1; v_call: TRBV19; j_call: TRBJ2-1; cdr3_aa: CASSIRTGGYNEQFF; cdr3_nt: TGTGCCAGTAGTATAAGGACAGGGGGCTACAATGAGCAGTTCTTC
clone_size: .; d_call: .; v_call: TRBV29-1; j_call: TRBJ2-7; cdr3_aa: CSVREQSYEQYF; cdr3_nt: TGCAGCGTTCGGGAGCAGTCCTACGAGCAGTACTTC
clone_size: .; d_call: .; v_call: TRBV19; j_call: TRBJ1-2; cdr3_aa: CASSIDSDYGYTF; cdr3_nt: TGTGCCAGTAGTATAGACAGCGACTATGGCTACACCTTC
clone_size: .; d_call: .; v_call: TRBV6-1; j_call: TRBJ1-1; cdr3_aa: CASSASAGTRNTEAFF; cdr3_nt: TGTGCCAGCAGTGCCTCTGCCGGGACACGGAACACTGAAGCTTTCTTT
clone_size: .; d_call: .; v_call: TRBV5-1; j_call: TRBJ1-1; cdr3_aa: CASSFGSGEPWTEAFF; cdr3_nt: TGCGCCAGCAGCTTCGGGTCGGGGGAGCCGTGGACTGAAGCTTTCTTT
clone_size: .; d_call: .; v_call: TRBV5-4; j_call: TRBJ1-1; cdr3_aa: CASSFPGAEAFF; cdr3_nt: TGTGCCAGCAGCTTTCCGGGCGCTGAAGCTTTCTTT
clone_size: .; d_call: .; v_call: TRBV3-1/TRBV3-2; j_call: TRBJ2-5; cdr3_aa: CASSPGRHQETQYF; cdr3_nt: TGTGCCAGCAGCCCGGGACGGCACCAAGAGACCCAGTACTTC
clone_size: few; d_call: .; v_call: TRBV30; j_call: TRBJ1-4; cdr3_aa: CAWGAPTGTNEKLFF; cdr3_nt: TGTGCCTGGGGAGCCCCAACAGGGACTAATGAAAAACTGTTTTTT
clone_size: .; d_call: .; v_call: TRBV19; j_call: TRBJ1-1; cdr3_aa: CASSDGPGSTEAFF; cdr3_nt: TGTGCCAGTAGTGATGGGCCCGGGAGCACTGAAGCTTTCTTT
clone_size: .; d_call: TRBD1; v_call: TRBV9; j_call: TRBJ1-6; cdr3_aa: CASSEGDRLNSPLHF; cdr3_nt: TGTGCCAGCAGCGAGGGGGACAGACTTAATTCACCCCTCCACTTT
clone_size: .; d_call: TRBD2; v_call: TRBV4-3; j_call: TRBJ2-5; cdr3_aa: CASSQVAGGASETQYF; cdr3_nt: TGCGCCAGCAGCCAAGTTGCCGGGGGGGCATCAGAGACCCAGTACTTC
clone_size: .; d_call: .; v_call: TRBV5-1; j_call: TRBJ1-4; cdr3_aa: CASSLGGSTNEKLFF; cdr3_nt: TGCGCCAGCAGCTTGGGTGGCTCAACTAATGAAAAACTGTTTTTT
clone_size: .; d_call: .; v_call: TRBV7-3; j_call: TRBJ1-4; cdr3_aa: CASSLGVGEKLFF; cdr3_nt: TGTGCCAGCAGCTTGGGGGTAGGGGAAAAACTGTTTTTT
clone_size: .; d_call: .; v_call: TRBV25-1; j_call: TRBJ1-6; cdr3_aa: CASSLDPNSPLHF; cdr3_nt: TGTGCCAGCAGCCTCGACCCGAATTCACCCCTCCACTTT
clone_size: .; d_call: TRBD1; v_call: TRBV5-1; j_call: TRBJ1-1; cdr3_aa: CASSSSGGPPEAFF; cdr3_nt: TGCGCCAGCAGCTCGTCAGGGGGACCCCCTGAAGCTTTCTTT
clone_size: .; d_call: .; v_call: TRBV7-9; j_call: TRBJ1-4; cdr3_aa: CASSFNRVREKLFF; cdr3_nt: TGTGCCAGCAGCTTCAACAGGGTGAGGGAAAAACTGTTTTTT
clone_size: .; d_call: TRBD2; v_call: TRBV2; j_call: TRBJ2-2; cdr3_aa: CASRGLAINTGELFF; cdr3_nt: TGTGCCAGCAGGGGACTAGCGATAAACACCGGGGAGCTGTTTTTT
clone_size: .; d_call: .; v_call: TRBV25-1; j_call: TRBJ1-2; cdr3_aa: CASSVGSANYGYTF; cdr3_nt: TGTGCCAGCAGTGTCGGGTCAGCTAACTATGGCTACACCTTC
clone_size: once; d_call: .; v_call: TRBV19; j_call: TRBJ2-2; cdr3_aa: CASSIQPNTGELFF; cdr3_nt: TGTGCCAGTAGTATCCAGCCGAACACCGGGGAGCTGTTTTTT
clone_size: few; d_call: TRBD2; v_call: TRBV7-6; j_call: TRBJ2-3; cdr3_aa: CASSLAAGGGHHTQYF; cdr3_nt: TGTGCCAGCAGCTTAGCTGCCGGCGGGGGGCATCATACGCAGTATTTT
clone_size: .; d_call: TRBD1; v_call: TRBV19; j_call: TRBJ1-5; cdr3_aa: CASTTQGNQPQHF; cdr3_nt: TGTGCCAGTACCACACAGGGGAATCAGCCCCAGCATTTT
clone_size: few; d_call: .; v_call: TRBV2; j_call: TRBJ1-1; cdr3_aa: CASSKGKGVGEAFF; cdr3_nt: TGTGCCAGCAGTAAAGGGAAGGGGGTAGGTGAAGCTTTCTTT
clone_size: once; d_call: TRBD1; v_call: TRBV5-6; j_call: TRBJ1-5; cdr3_aa: CASSLRTGGFNQPQHF; cdr3_nt: TGTGCCAGCAGCTTACGGACAGGGGGCTTCAATCAGCCCCAGCATTTT
clone_size: .; d_call: .; v_call: TRBV9; j_call: TRBJ2-2; cdr3_aa: CASSVRGDSTGELFF; cdr3_nt: TGTGCCAGCAGCGTCAGGGGAGACAGCACCGGGGAGCTGTTTTTT